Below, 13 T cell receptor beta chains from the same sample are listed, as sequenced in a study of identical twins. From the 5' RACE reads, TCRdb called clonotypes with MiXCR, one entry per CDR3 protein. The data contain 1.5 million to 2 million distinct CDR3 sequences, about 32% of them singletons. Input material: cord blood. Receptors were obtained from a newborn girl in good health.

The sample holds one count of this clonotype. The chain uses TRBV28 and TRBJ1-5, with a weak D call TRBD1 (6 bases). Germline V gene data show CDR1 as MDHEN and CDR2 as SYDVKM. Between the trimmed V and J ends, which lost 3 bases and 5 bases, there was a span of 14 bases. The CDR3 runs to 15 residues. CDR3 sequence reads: CASSLRTAGHQPQHF. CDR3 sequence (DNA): TGTGCCAGCAGTTTGCGGACAGCGGGGCATCAGCCCCAGCATTTT.

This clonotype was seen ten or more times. For the CDR3, the DNA is TGTGCCAGCACCTTCTATAGCACAGATACGCAGTATTTT. Translation: CASTFYSTDTQYF. The chain is built from TRBV7-2 and TRBJ2-3; D is undetermined. There are 13 residues in the CDR3. Germline-derived CDR1 and CDR2 are SGHTA and FQGNSA. V lost 7 bases to trimming and J lost 0 bases, with 8 bases between them.

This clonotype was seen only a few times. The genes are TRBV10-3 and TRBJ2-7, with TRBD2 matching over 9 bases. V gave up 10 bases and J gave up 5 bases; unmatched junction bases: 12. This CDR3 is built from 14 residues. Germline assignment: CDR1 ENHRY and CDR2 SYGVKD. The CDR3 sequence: CATTSLAGVNEQYF. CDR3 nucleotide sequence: TGTGCCACGACCTCCTTAGCGGGAGTAAACGAGCAGTACTTC.

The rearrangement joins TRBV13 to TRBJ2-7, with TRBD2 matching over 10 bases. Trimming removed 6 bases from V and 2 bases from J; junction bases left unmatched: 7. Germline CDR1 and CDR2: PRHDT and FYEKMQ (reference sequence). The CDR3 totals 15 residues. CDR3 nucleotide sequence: TGTGCCAGCAGGGATACTAGCGGGGCTACCTACGAGCAGTACTTC. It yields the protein CASRDTSGATYEQYF. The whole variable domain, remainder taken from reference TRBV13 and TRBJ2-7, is AAGVIQSPRHLIKEKRETATLKCYPIPRHDTVYWYQQGPGQDPQFLISFYEKMQSDKGSIPDRFSAQQFSDYHSELNMSSLELGDSALYFCASRDTSGATYEQYFGPGTRLTVT.

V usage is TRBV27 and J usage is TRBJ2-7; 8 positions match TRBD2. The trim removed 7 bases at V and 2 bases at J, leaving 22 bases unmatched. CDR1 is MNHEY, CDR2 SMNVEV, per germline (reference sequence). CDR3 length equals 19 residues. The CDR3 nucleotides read TGTGCCAGCACCCCCATGGGAGGGACTAGTGGAATCCTACCCTACGAGCAGTACTTC. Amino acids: CASTPMGGTSGILPYEQYF.

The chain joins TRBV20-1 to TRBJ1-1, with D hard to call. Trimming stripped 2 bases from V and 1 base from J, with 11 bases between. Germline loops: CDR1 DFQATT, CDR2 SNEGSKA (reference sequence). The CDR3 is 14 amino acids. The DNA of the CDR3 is TGCAGTGCTAGAAATGGACGAACGAACACTGAAGCTTTCTTT. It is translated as CSARNGRTNTEAFF.

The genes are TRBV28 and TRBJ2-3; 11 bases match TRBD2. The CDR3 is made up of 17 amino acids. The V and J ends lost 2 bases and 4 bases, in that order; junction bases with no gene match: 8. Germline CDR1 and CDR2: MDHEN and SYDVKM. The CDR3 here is CASSLPRSGRGPDTQYF. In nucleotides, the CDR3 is TGTGCCAGCAGTTTACCCCGTAGCGGGAGGGGTCCAGATACGCAGTATTTT.

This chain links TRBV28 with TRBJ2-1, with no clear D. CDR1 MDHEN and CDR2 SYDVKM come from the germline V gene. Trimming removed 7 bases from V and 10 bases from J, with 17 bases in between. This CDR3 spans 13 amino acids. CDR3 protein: CASTPGPHIEQFF. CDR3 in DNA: TGTGCCAGCACCCCCGGGCCCCATATAGAGCAGTTCTTC.

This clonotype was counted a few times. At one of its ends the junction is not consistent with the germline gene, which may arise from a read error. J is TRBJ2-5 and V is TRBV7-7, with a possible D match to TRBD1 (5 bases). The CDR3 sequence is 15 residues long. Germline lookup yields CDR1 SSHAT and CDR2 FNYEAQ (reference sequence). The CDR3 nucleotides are TGTGCTAGCAGCTTATTCTTCCAGGGCAGAGAGACCCAGTACTTC. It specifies CASSLFFQGRETQYF.

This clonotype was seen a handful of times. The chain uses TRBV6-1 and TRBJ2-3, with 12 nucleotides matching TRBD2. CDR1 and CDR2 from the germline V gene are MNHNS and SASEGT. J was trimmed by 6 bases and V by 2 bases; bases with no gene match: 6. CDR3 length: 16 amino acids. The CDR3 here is CASSEILAGGRDTQYF. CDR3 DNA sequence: TGTGCCAGCAGTGAAATTCTAGCGGGGGGGAGGGATACGCAGTATTTT.

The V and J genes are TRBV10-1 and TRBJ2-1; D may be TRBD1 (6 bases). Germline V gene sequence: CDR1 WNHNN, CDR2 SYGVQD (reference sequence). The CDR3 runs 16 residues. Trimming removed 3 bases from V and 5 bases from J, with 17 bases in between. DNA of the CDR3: TGCGCCAGCAGTGAACCGGGACAAGCCCTCCACAATGAGCAGTTCTTC. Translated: CASSEPGQALHNEQFF.

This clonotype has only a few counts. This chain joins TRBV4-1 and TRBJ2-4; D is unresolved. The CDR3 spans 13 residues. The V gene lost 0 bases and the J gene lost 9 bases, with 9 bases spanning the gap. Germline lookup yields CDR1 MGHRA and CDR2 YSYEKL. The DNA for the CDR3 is TGCGCCAGCAGCCAAGAGGTTTATGGCATTCAGTACTTC. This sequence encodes CASSQEVYGIQYF.

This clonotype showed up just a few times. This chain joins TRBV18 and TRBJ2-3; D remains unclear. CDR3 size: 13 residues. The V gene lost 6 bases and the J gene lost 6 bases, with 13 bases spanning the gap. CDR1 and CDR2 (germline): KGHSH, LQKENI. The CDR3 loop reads CASSDLLQDTQYF. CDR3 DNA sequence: TGTGCCAGCTCGGACCTCTTACAGGATACGCAGTATTTT.